A single sample gave rise to the 19 T cell receptor beta chains below, sequenced in a study of immune evolution from preneoplasia to lung adenocarcinoma. Using immunoSEQ multiplex PCR, the repertoire was profiled, and TCRdb retains in-frame clones only, with some absent. The table has about 26,000 clones, roughly 74% seen once. The sequencing input was FFPE invasive lung adenocarcinoma tissue. The receptor set was obtained from a person in their sixties with invasive lung adenocarcinoma. Some clones in this sample may be carry-over from other donors' samples.

This chain uses TRBV25-1 with TRBJ2-5, with 9 bases identical to TRBD1. The CDR3 covers 14 residues. Germline lookup yields CDR1 MGHDK and CDR2 SYGVNS. V shed 4 bases, J shed 6 bases, and the junction held 6 bases outside the gene matches. CDR3 loop: CASSGTGASKTQYF. In DNA form, the CDR3 reads TGTGCCAGCAGTGGGACAGGGGCATCGAAGACCCAGTACTTC.

A note on this clone: Other DNA sequences from this sample encode an identical CDR3 as well. The chain combines TRBV2 with TRBJ1-5, with D unresolved. In germline, CDR1 is SNHLY, CDR2 FYNNEI. The CDR3 runs 13 residues. V lost 9 bases to trimming and J lost 0 bases, with 9 bases between them. DNA for the CDR3: TGTGCCAGTATGGGCGATAGCAATCAGCCCCAGCATTTT. It codes for CASMGDSNQPQHF.

Within the sample, this clone is medium-sized. For the CDR3, the DNA is TGTGCCAGCAGTCCAGGGGAATTGGGGAACATTCAGTACTTC. It translates to CASSPGELGNIQYF. The chain joins TRBV28 to TRBJ2-4, with D maybe TRBD1 (6 bases). Germline V gene sequence: CDR1 MDHEN, CDR2 SYDVKM. Trimming left V 5 bases short and J 7 bases short, with 15 bases between. The CDR3 loop spans 14 amino acids.

This clone has just one count. This sequence joins TRBV6-6 and TRBJ2-7; a possible D gene is TRBD2 (6 bases). CDR1 is MNHNY and CDR2 is SVGAGI in the germline V gene (reference sequence). Trimming removed 8 bases from V and 3 bases from J, with 14 bases in between. The CDR3 totals 13 residues. In DNA form, the CDR3 reads TGTGCCAGCTTGCGACTAGGGAGCTACGAGCAGTACTTC. Protein sequence: CASLRLGSYEQYF.

This rearrangement joins TRBV5-1 to TRBJ2-5; 10 bases fit TRBD1. With V trimmed by 4 bases and J by 4 bases, 4 bases remained unmatched. The germline gives CDR1 SGHRS, CDR2 YFSETQ. The CDR3 length is 14 residues. The chain's CDR3 is CASSQTGGIETQYF. In DNA form, the CDR3 reads TGCGCCAGCAGCCAGACAGGGGGCATAGAGACCCAGTACTTC.

This chain joins TRBV28 and TRBJ2-1; the match to TRBD2 covers 13 bases. The CDR3 is 15 amino acids. Germline lookup yields CDR1 MDHEN and CDR2 SYDVKM. The V gene end was trimmed by 5 bases and the J gene end by 10 bases; junction bases not matched to a gene: 8. CDR3 amino acids: CASSPLAGGPWEQFF. The DNA of the CDR3 is TGTGCCAGCAGTCCACTAGCGGGAGGGCCTTGGGAGCAGTTCTTC.

The chain couples TRBV14 to TRBJ2-1; 13 bases are a match to TRBD2. Germline values: CDR1 SGHDN, CDR2 FVKESK. V dropped 4 bases and J dropped 8; count of bases not matched to a gene: 11. This CDR3 is 17 amino acids long. The CDR3 DNA reads TGTGCCAGCAGCCCCCGGAGACTAGCGGGAGGAAACCATGAGCAGTTCTTC. Its translation: CASSPRRLAGGNHEQFF.

The V gene is TRBV7-6, the J gene TRBJ2-1; D gene ambiguous. Germline CDR1 SGHVS, CDR2 FNYEAQ. The CDR3 length is 13 residues. Trimming left V 5 bases short and J 7 bases short, with 12 bases between. Written as DNA, the CDR3 is TGTGCCAGCAGCCCCCAAACCATAAATGAGCAGTTCTTC. Its protein is CASSPQTINEQFF.

The V gene is TRBV7-9, the J gene TRBJ2-7; D is unresolved. Germline-derived CDR1 and CDR2 are SEHNR and FQNEAQ (reference sequence). CDR3 size: 15 residues. V lost 5 bases, J lost 2 bases, and 16 bases lay in between. The CDR3: CASSPNSERPYEQYF. The CDR3, as DNA: TGTGCCAGCAGCCCAAATTCAGAGCGACCCTACGAGCAGTACTTC.

The chain joins TRBV7-2 to TRBJ2-3; TRBD2 might be the D (5 bases). V shed 4 bases and J shed 0 bases, with 5 bases lying between them. The germline gives CDR1 SGHTA, CDR2 FQGNSA. The CDR3 has 13 amino acids. CDR3 sequence: CASSSGSTDTQYF. The CDR3 bases are TGTGCCAGCAGCTCGGGAAGCACAGATACGCAGTATTTT. The complete variable domain, with remaining parts taken from reference TRBV7-2 and TRBJ2-3, reads GAGVSQSPSNKVTEKGKDVELRCDPISGHTALYWYRQSLGQGLEFLIYFQGNSAPDKSGLPSDRFSAERTGGSVSTLTIQRTQQEDSAVYLCASSSGSTDTQYFGPGTRLTVL.

V gene TRBV28 combines with J gene TRBJ2-6; D is undetermined. Germline assignment: CDR1 MDHEN and CDR2 SYDVKM. Trimming took off 4 bases at V and 1 base at J, with 8 bases between the two ends. The CDR3 has 15 amino acids. The CDR3 loop reads CASSSTLSGANVLTF. Written as DNA, the CDR3 is TGTGCCAGCAGTTCGACCCTATCTGGGGCCAACGTCCTGACTTTC.

The genes are TRBV2 and TRBJ1-2; D gene ambiguous. The germline V and J ends were trimmed by 0 bases and 5 bases, with 7 bases remaining between them. This CDR3 has 13 amino acids. Germline assignment: CDR1 SNHLY and CDR2 FYNNEI. CDR3 amino acids: CASSEARHYGYTF. CDR3 DNA: TGTGCCAGCAGTGAAGCTCGCCATTATGGCTACACCTTC.

The chain employs TRBV28 and TRBJ1-1; TRBD1 agrees at 11 bases. Germline values: CDR1 MDHEN, CDR2 SYDVKM. After removal of 6 bases from V and 11 bases from J, the junction contained 8 bases not matched to a gene. The CDR3 has 13 residues. The CDR3 DNA follows: TGTGCCAGCAGCCTCGGACAGGGGGCCTCTGCTTTCTTT. Protein sequence: CASSLGQGASAFF.

The V gene is TRBV30, the J gene TRBJ1-2; no definite D call. This CDR3 has 15 residues. Germline CDR1 reads GTSNPN; CDR2 reads SVGIG (reference sequence). V dropped 4 bases and J dropped 2 bases, with 17 bases sitting between them. The DNA of the CDR3 is TGTGCCTGGACTGGTAAGAGCAGCGGGAACTATGGCTACACCTTC. Translated: CAWTGKSSGNYGYTF.

This clone was found a few times. This rearrangement joins TRBV19 to TRBJ2-7, with D perhaps TRBD2 (6 bases). The germline V gene has CDR1 LNHDA and CDR2 SQIVND (reference sequence). V lost 3 bases, J lost 2 bases, and 14 bases lay in between. CDR3 length: 15 residues. CDR3 in amino acids: CASSISGTGAYEQYF. In DNA form, the CDR3 reads TGTGCCAGTAGTATCTCTGGGACGGGGGCCTACGAGCAGTACTTC.

As concerns this clone: The identical CDR3 is also encoded by other nucleotide sequences in the sample. V usage is TRBV5-1 and J usage is TRBJ2-5; 8 bases line up with TRBD1. CDR1 is SGHRS, CDR2 YFSETQ, per germline. Unmatched junction bases numbered 4, after V lost 4 bases and J lost 5 bases. This CDR3 region has 13 residues. This CDR3 reads CASSLRTGETQYF. The CDR3 DNA reads TGCGCCAGCAGCCTACGGACAGGGGAGACCCAGTACTTC.

The chain carries TRBV6-1 and TRBJ2-7, with 11 bases that match TRBD2. Germline V lookup: CDR1 MNHNS, CDR2 SASEGT. With 4 bases clipped from V and 3 bases from J, the junction kept 8 bases outside the gene matches. This CDR3 has 16 amino acids. The CDR3 bases are TGTGCCAGCAGTGTTCTAGCGGGAGGCATCGACTACGAGCAGTACTTC. It translates to CASSVLAGGIDYEQYF.

The chain has TRBV7-9 and TRBJ2-7, with D possibly being TRBD1 (6 bases). The germline gives CDR1 SEHNR, CDR2 FQNEAQ (reference sequence). Trimming pared 4 bases from V and 2 bases from J, leaving 12 bases between. The CDR3 is 14 residues long. As DNA, the CDR3 is TGTGCCAGCAGCTCCCAAGGGGGTACCTACGAGCAGTACTTC. This encodes CASSSQGGTYEQYF.

The chain uses TRBV7-9 and TRBJ2-2, with no clear D. This CDR3 contains 14 residues. The ends were cut back, 0 bases at V and 4 bases at J, with 6 bases in the middle. In germline, CDR1 is SEHNR, CDR2 FQNEAQ (reference sequence). CDR3 loop: CASSLAGATGELFF. CDR3 sequence (DNA): TGTGCCAGCAGCTTAGCTGGAGCCACCGGGGAGCTGTTTTTT.